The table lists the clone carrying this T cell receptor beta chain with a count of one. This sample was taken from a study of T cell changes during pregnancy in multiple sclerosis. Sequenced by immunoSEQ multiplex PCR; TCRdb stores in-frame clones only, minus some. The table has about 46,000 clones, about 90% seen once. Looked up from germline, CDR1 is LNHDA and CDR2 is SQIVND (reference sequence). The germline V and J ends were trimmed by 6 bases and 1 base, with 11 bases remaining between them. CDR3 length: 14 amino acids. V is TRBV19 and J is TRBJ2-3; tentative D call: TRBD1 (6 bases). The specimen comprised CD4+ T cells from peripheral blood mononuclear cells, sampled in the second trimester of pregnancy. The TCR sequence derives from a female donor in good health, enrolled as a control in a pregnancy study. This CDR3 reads CASSRTARTDTQYF. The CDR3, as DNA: TGTGCCAGTAGCAGGACAGCCCGCACAGATACGCAGTATTTT.